This is a list of T cell receptor beta chains from one sample in a study of vaccination and CD4 T cells after COVID-19. Each CDR3 protein gets one entry after TCRdb re-called the PCR reads with MiXCR. The sample includes about 23,000 distinct CDR3 sequences, about 35% of them seen just once. The antigens for these receptors are not known. Sequencing used CD4+ T cells from blood, cultured in vitro, obtained about 7 months after SARS-CoV-2 vaccination. These receptors all stem from a human donor who had recovered from COVID-19. The CDR3 runs from the conserved cysteine through the conserved F or W. Part of the rows lack a size; the others show once, few, many or a class for expanded clones.

j_call clone_size v_call cdr3_aa
TRBJ2-1 NA TRBV27 CASSLSGISYNEQFF
TRBJ1-1 few TRBV15 CATSRETGALNTEAFF
TRBJ1-2 NA TRBV11-1 CASSLRGGYGYTF
TRBJ1-2 NA TRBV10-3 CAISEARDGTGYTF
TRBJ2-3 NA TRBV6-4 CASSDTYYDTQYF
TRBJ2-5 NA TRBV10-3 CAISPSPQGLNAQYF
TRBJ1-5 NA TRBV7-9 CASSLGIRDRSLEPQHF
TRBJ2-5 few TRBV4-1 CASIPGQYQETQYF
TRBJ2-1 NA TRBV7-3 CASSFSSGGRNEQFF
TRBJ1-2 once TRBV11-1 CASSYDRLANYGYTF
TRBJ2-1 few TRBV7-9 CASSPPEGRLGYNEQFF
TRBJ2-7 few TRBV28 CASQTSGTYEQYF
TRBJ2-2 NA TRBV20-1 CSANPTSGSTGELFF
TRBJ2-5 few TRBV19 CASSQDRAMETQYF
TRBJ1-6 NA TRBV20-1 CSARDLRQGMASPLHF
TRBJ2-1 NA TRBV7-2 CASSQLDRPYNEQFF
TRBJ2-3 NA TRBV7-9 CASNRQGVGDTQYF
TRBJ2-5 NA TRBV2 CASKEEQETQYF
TRBJ1-2 few TRBV29-1 CSVRQGNYGYTF
TRBJ2-5 few TRBV15 CAPSPGQGAIGTQETQYF
TRBJ2-7 NA TRBV28 CATWSKSSYEQYF
TRBJ2-7 NA TRBV20-1 CSARDQKIGEQYF
TRBJ1-2 NA TRBV6-1 CASSLDREVGGYTF
TRBJ2-3 NA TRBV29-1 CSVDTRENTDTQYF
TRBJ2-3 NA TRBV20-1 CSARVSPLPDTQYF
TRBJ2-7 NA TRBV19 CASSILMTGATQQYF
TRBJ2-3 NA TRBV11-2 CASSLDKGRGDTQYF
TRBJ2-5 few TRBV19 CATQTGGAGETQYF
TRBJ2-5 NA TRBV9 CASSLGGAPRVQETQYF
TRBJ2-7 NA TRBV29-1 CSVGRNGAYEQYF
TRBJ2-1 NA TRBV6-1 CASSAGRSSYNEQFF
TRBJ2-1 NA TRBV7-9 CASSLEGRGYPEQFF
TRBJ2-3 few TRBV20-1 CSARPNPDTQYF
TRBJ2-3 NA TRBV28 CASSPSYRDTQYF
TRBJ2-7 NA TRBV7-6 CASSRKTSGSGAYEQYF
TRBJ2-7 NA TRBV7-6 CASSQIPGTSYEQYF
TRBJ1-6 few TRBV7-2 CASSFTTGGDSPLHF
TRBJ1-2 NA TRBV6-5 CASSSHQGGITNYGYTF
TRBJ2-3 NA TRBV28 CASSRGGTDTQYF
TRBJ2-1 NA TRBV25-1 CASSVSPPLF
TRBJ1-2 NA TRBV7-9 CASSLTDRGGYGYTF
TRBJ2-3 few TRBV20-1 CSARDTDTQYF
TRBJ2-3 few TRBV28 CASSTWTSGSTDTQYF
TRBJ2-3 few TRBV6-1 CASRGPAWQRDTQYF
TRBJ2-7 NA TRBV28 CASSDPGLAGLYEQYF
TRBJ2-7 NA TRBV20-1 CSARGGLAGYEQYF
TRBJ2-1 few TRBV7-3 CASSPTGEPSNEQFF
TRBJ2-7 NA TRBV28 CASSPPRSTISYEQYF
TRBJ2-6 NA TRBV24-1 CATSDFHSGANVLTF
TRBJ2-7 NA TRBV28 CAIARGQVGLQYF
TRBJ2-7 NA TRBV7-3 CASSSGTYEQYF
TRBJ2-1 few TRBV20-1 CSALRSYNEQFF
TRBJ2-5 NA TRBV6-5 CASSYGAAGTQETQYF
TRBJ2-3 NA TRBV7-9 CASSISGTTDTQYF
TRBJ1-2 NA TRBV5-1 CASSWGWAGATNGYTF
TRBJ2-7 NA TRBV28 CASTPSGSSYEQYF
TRBJ1-2 NA TRBV2 CASSRDISYGYTF
TRBJ2-1 NA TRBV7-6 CASSLTGTSGTRPEQFF
TRBJ1-5 NA TRBV28 CASRSQKGNWHF
TRBJ2-1 NA TRBV20-1 CSAISLAGDIGMGNEQFF